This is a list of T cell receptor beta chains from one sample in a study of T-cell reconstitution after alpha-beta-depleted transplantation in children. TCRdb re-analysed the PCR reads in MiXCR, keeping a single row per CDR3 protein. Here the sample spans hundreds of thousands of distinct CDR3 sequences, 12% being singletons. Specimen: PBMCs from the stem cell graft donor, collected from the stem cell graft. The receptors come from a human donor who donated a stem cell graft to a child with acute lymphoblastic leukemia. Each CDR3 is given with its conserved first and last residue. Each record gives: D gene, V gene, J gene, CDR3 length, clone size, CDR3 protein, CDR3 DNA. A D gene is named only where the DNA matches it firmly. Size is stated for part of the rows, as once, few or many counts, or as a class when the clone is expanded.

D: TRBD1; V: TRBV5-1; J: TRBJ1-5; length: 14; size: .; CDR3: CASGPGQGNQPQHF; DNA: TGCGCCAGCGGTCCAGGACAGGGGAATCAGCCCCAGCATTTT
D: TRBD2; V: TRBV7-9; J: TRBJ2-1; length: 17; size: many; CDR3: CASSPPRGEISYNEQFF; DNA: TGTGCCAGCAGCCCACCTCGGGGGGAGATATCCTACAATGAGCAGTTCTTC
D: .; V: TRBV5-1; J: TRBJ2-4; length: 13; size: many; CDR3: CASSLAGQNIQYF; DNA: TGCGCCAGCAGCTTGGCTGGGCAAAACATTCAGTACTTC
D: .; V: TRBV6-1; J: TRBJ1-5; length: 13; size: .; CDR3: CASGGQGSQPQHF; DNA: TGTGCCTCGGGGGGGCAGGGGAGTCAGCCCCAGCATTTT
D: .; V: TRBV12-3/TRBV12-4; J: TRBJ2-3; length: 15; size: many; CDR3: CASSLTGTPSDTQYF; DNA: TGTGCCAGCAGTCTAACCGGGACACCAAGCGATACGCAGTATTTT
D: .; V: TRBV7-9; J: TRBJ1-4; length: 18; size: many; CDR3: CASSSNTARGGSNEKLFF; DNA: TGTGCCAGCAGCAGTAACACCGCCCGGGGGGGATCTAATGAAAAACTGTTTTTT
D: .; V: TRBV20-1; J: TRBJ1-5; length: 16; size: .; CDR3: CCAAAASQRGNQPQHF; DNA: TGCTGTGCTGCCGCAGCCAGCCAACGAGGCAATCAGCCCCAGCATTTT
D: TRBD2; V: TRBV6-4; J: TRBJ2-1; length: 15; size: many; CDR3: CASSHLAGPYNEQFF; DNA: TGTGCCAGCAGCCACCTAGCGGGTCCTTACAATGAGCAGTTCTTC
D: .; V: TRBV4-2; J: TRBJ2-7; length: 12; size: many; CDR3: CASSQDDAEQYF; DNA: TGTGCCAGCAGCCAAGATGATGCCGAGCAGTACTTC
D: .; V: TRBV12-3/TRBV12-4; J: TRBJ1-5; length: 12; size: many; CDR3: CASSPSNQPQHF; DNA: TGTGCCAGCAGTCCCAGCAATCAGCCCCAGCATTTT
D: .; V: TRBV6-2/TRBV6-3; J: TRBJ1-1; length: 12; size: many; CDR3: CASCTVNTEAFF; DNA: TGTGCCAGCTGTACAGTTAACACTGAAGCTTTCTTT
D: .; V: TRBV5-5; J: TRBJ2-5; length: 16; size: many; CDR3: CASSKTGTGTKETQYF; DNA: TGTGCCAGCAGCAAAACAGGGACGGGGACCAAAGAGACCCAGTACTTC
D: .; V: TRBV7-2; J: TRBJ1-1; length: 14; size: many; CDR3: CASSWLNGNTEAFF; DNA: TGTGCCAGCAGCTGGTTGAATGGGAACACTGAAGCTTTCTTT
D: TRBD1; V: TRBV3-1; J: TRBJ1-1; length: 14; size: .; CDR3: CASSPGTGEAEAFF; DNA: TGTGCCAGCAGCCCCGGGACAGGGGAGGCTGAAGCTTTCTTT
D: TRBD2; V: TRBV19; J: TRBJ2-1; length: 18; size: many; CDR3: CASSFLPTGTSGYNEQFF; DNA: TGTGCCAGTAGTTTCCTCCCTACCGGGACTAGCGGATACAATGAGCAGTTCTTC
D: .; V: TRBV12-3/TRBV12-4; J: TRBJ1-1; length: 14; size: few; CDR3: CASSLRGMNTEAFF; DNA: TGTGCCAGCAGTTTAAGGGGCATGAACACTGAAGCTTTCTTT
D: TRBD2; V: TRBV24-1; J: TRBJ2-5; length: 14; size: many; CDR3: CATSDFTGGETQYF; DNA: TGTGCCACCAGTGATTTTACGGGGGGGGAGACCCAGTACTTC
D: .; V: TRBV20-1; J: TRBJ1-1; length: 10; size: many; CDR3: CSATTNEAFF; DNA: TGCAGTGCCACCACGAATGAAGCTTTCTTT
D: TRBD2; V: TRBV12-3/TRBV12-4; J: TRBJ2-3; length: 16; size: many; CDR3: CASSFWRGGPTDTQYF; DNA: TGTGCCAGCAGTTTTTGGCGGGGGGGCCCCACAGATACGCAGTATTTT
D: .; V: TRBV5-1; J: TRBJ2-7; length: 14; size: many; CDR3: CASSLEAGADEQYF; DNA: TGCGCCAGCAGCTTGGAGGCGGGGGCCGACGAGCAGTACTTC
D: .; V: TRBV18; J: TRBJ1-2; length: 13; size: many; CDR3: CASSPRERDGYTF; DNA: TGTGCCAGCTCACCAAGGGAAAGAGATGGCTACACCTTC
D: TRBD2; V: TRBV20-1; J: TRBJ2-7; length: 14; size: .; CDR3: CSARLAGGRVEQYF; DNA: TGCAGTGCTAGACTAGCGGGGGGCCGGGTTGAGCAGTACTTC
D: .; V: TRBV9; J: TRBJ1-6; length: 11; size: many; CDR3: CASPIDSPLHF; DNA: TGTGCCAGCCCAATTGATTCACCCCTCCACTTT
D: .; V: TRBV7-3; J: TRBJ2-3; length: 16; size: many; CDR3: CASSLISQASTDTQYF; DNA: TGTGCCAGCAGCTTAATATCCCAGGCAAGCACAGATACGCAGTATTTT
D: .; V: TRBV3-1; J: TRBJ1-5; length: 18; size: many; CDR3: CASSQRGVREGVNQPQHF; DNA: TGTGCCAGCAGCCAAAGAGGGGTCAGGGAAGGCGTGAATCAGCCCCAGCATTTT
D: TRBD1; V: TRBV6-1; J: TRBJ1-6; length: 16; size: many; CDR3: CASTQTGAADNSPLHF; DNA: TGTGCCAGCACCCAGACAGGGGCCGCCGATAATTCACCCCTCCACTTT
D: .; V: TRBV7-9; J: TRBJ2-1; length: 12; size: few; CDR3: CASSFSTQAFFF; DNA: TGTGCCAGCAGCTTCTCTACGCAGGCCTTCTTCTTC
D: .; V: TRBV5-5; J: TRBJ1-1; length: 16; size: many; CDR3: CASSLAGGLMNTEAFF; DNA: TGTGCCAGCAGCTTGGCGGGGGGGCTCATGAACACTGAAGCTTTCTTT
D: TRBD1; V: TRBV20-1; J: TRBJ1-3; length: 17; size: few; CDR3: CSARDTDRAYSGNTIYF; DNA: TGCAGTGCTAGAGATACGGACAGGGCCTACTCTGGAAACACCATATATTTT
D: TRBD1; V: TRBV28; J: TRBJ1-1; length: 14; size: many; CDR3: CASSLDREGTEAFF; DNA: TGTGCCAGCAGCCTCGACAGGGAGGGAACTGAAGCTTTCTTT
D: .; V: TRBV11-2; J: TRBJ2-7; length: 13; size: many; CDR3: CASSLEYSYEQYF; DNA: TGTGCCAGCAGCTTAGAGTACTCCTACGAGCAGTACTTC
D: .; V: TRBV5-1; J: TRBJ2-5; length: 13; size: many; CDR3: CASSSPTQETQYF; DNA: TGCGCCAGCAGCTCCCCCACTCAAGAGACCCAGTACTTC
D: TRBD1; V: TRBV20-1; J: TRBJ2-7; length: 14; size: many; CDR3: CSANGQGLMGEQYF; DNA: TGCAGTGCAAACGGACAGGGTTTGATGGGGGAGCAGTACTTC
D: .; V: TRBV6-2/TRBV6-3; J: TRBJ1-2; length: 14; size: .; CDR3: CASSHGRKNYGYTF; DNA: TGTGCCAGCAGCCACGGTCGGAAGAACTATGGCTACACCTTC
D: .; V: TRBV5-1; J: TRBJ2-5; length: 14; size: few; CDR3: CASSSPGGEETQYF; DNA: TGCGCCAGCAGCTCGCCCGGCGGAGAAGAGACCCAGTACTTC
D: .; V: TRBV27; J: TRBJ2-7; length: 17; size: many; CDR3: CASSLSIRGGDTYEQYF; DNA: TGTGCCAGCAGTTTATCGATAAGAGGCGGGGACACCTACGAGCAGTACTTC
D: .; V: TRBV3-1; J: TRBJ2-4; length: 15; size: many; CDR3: CASSQVQNTVGIQYF; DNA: TGTGCCAGCAGCCAAGTCCAGAACACTGTTGGCATTCAGTACTTC
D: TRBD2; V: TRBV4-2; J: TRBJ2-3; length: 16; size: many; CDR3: CASSLSLALSTDTQYF; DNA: TGTGCCAGCAGCCTCTCACTAGCGCTTAGCACAGATACGCAGTATTTT